Following are 7 T cell receptor beta chains from one sample sequenced in a study of T cell responses to AZD1222 COVID-19 vaccine. Profiled with immunoSEQ multiplex PCR; TCRdb holds only in-frame clones, not every one. This table has about 150,000 clones, about 90% appearing once. The specimen comprised peripheral blood, sampled 28 days after the second AZD1222 dose. The receptors originated from an adult who received the AZD1222 COVID-19 vaccine.

This clone has only one observation. V is TRBV6-1 and J is TRBJ2-1; the D gene is possibly TRBD2 (5 bases). The CDR3 extends over 15 amino acids. The germline V gene encodes CDR1 MNHNS and CDR2 SASEGT. The V end was cut by 0 bases, the J end by 3 bases, with 9 bases between. CDR3 coding DNA: TGTGCCAGCAGTGAAGCCCCTACTAGCTACAATGAGCAGTTCTTC. This gives the protein CASSEAPTSYNEQFF.

The chain uses TRBV6-5 and TRBJ1-1; TRBD1 might be the D (5 bases). The V end lost 0 bases, the J end lost 1 base, and 9 bases lay between the germline ends. This CDR3 is built from 15 residues. Germline V gene sequence: CDR1 MNHEY, CDR2 SVGAGI. The CDR3 DNA reads as TGTGCCAGCAGTTACTCGGGGCTGACGAACACTGAAGCTTTCTTT. This sequence encodes CASSYSGLTNTEAFF.

This chain's CDR3 is CSVGGAGGAYGYTF. The CDR3 coding sequence is TGCAGCGTGGGCGGCGCAGGGGGCGCCTATGGCTACACCTTC. This rearrangement joins TRBV29-1 to TRBJ1-2, with TRBD1 matching 8 bases. CDR3 length: 14 residues. CDR1 SQVTM and CDR2 ANQGSEA come from the germline V gene. Trimming at V came to 6 bases and at J to 4 bases, leaving 10 bases not matched to a gene.

The chain links TRBV4-2 to TRBJ1-4; tentatively, D is TRBD1 (6 bases). The germline V and J ends were trimmed by 0 bases and 5 bases, with 16 bases remaining between them. Per the germline V gene, CDR1 is LGHNA and CDR2 is YNFKEQ. The CDR3 runs to 17 residues. The CDR3 sequence: CASSQDGGLGGNEKLFF. As DNA, the CDR3 is TGTGCCAGCAGCCAAGATGGGGGACTAGGGGGAAATGAAAAACTGTTTTTT.

J is TRBJ2-2 and V is TRBV6-5; possibly TRBD2 for D (7 bases). CDR3 length equals 14 residues. Germline V lookup: CDR1 MNHEY, CDR2 SVGAGI. Trimming stripped 8 bases from V and 5 bases from J, with 15 bases between. The chain's CDR3 is CASFPGGRTGELFF. CDR3 sequence (DNA): TGTGCCAGCTTTCCCGGGGGGCGAACCGGGGAGCTGTTTTTT.

Turning to this clone: The same CDR3 can be traced to other DNA sequences in this sample. The CDR3 sequence: CASSLERVYEQYF. The DNA for the CDR3 is TGTGCCAGCAGCTTGGAACGAGTCTATGAGCAGTACTTC. The chain combines TRBV7-9 with TRBJ2-7; D is unclear. V was trimmed by 3 bases and J by 7 bases, leaving 13 bases between them. From germline, CDR1 is SEHNR and CDR2 FQNEAQ (reference sequence). The CDR3 runs to 13 residues.

The chain recombines TRBV7-9 with TRBJ2-5; 7 positions agree with TRBD1. Germline values: CDR1 SEHNR, CDR2 FQNEAQ (reference sequence). The CDR3 is 14 amino acids. Trimming cost V 3 bases and J 3 bases; bases outside gene matches: 4. The CDR3 DNA reads as TGTGCCAGCAGCTTTCTAGGACAGGAAGAGACCCAGTACTTC. Amino acids: CASSFLGQEETQYF.